This T cell receptor (beta chain) comes out of a study of monozygotic twins with inflammatory bowel disease. Study-wide results and caveats: Lower sharing of clonotypes with other individuals was seen in IBD patients than in healthy twins. This was most marked in patients showing signs of disease activity. The data offered no way to tell different T cell subtypes apart.

For every donor, one blood sample of about 2.5 ml was drawn. Points on this clonotype: No antigen is known for it.

TCRdb reworked the 5' RACE reads into one entry per CDR3 protein, no DNA. The table lists about 350,000 distinct CDR3 sequences. In germline, CDR1 is SGHRS, CDR2 YFSETQ. This CDR3 region has 14 residues. The receptor comes from a human donor with ulcerative colitis or Crohn's disease, or a healthy co-twin of an affected twin (not recorded which). The sample taken for sequencing was blood. The chain carries TRBV5-1 and TRBJ2-5; as DNA is missing, the TRBD1 call by TCRdb cannot be tested. CDR3 in amino acids: CASSFGGTPETQYF.